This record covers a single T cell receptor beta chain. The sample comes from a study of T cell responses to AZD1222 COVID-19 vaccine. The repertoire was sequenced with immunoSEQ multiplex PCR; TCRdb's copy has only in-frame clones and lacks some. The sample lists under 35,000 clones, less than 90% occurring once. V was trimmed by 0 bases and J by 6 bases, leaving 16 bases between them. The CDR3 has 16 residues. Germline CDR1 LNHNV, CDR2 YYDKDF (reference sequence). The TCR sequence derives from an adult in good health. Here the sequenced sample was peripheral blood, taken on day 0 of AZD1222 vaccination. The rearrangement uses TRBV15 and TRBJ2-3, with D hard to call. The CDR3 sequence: CATSREVAATRDTQYF. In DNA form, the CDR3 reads TGTGCCACCAGCAGAGAGGTTGCGGCTACTCGGGATACGCAGTATTTT.